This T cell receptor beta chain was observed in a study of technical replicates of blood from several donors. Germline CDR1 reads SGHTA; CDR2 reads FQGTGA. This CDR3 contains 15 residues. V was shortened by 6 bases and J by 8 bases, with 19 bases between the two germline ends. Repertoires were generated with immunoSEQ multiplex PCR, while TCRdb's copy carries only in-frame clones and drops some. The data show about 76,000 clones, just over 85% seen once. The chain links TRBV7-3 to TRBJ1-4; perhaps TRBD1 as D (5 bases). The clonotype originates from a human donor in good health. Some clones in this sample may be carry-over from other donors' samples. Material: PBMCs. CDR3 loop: CASSLSGGIEEKLFF. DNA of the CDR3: TGTGCCAGCAGTCTATCGGGGGGAATCGAAGAAAAACTGTTTTTT.